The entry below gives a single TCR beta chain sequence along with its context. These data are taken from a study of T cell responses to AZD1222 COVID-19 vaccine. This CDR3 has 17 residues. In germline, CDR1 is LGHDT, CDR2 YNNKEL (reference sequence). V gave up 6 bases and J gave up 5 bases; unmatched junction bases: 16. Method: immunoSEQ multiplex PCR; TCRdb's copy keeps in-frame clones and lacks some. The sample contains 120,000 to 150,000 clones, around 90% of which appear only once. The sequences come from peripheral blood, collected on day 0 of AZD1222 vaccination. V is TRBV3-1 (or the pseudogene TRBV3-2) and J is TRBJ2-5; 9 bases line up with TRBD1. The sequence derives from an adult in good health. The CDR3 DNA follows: TGTGCCAGCAGACACGGGACAGGGCACCCAGGACGGGAGACCCAGTACTTC. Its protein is CASRHGTGHPGRETQYF.